Listed here is a single T cell receptor (beta chain). These data are taken from a study of blood T cell repertoires in COVID-19. In the study overall: Sites across the United States, Italy and Spain contributed samples from acute and convalescent COVID-19. PBMCs, B-cell-depleted T cells, or T cells provided the cDNA or gDNA that made up the material.

In the original workflow: Estimated nucleated cell counts came from reference gene primer amplification. Produced via immunoSEQ multiplex PCR; TCRdb's table is partial and in-frame only. That table supplies the V and J calls and clone size; D and trimming were determined from the DNA. Of around 250,000 clones in the sample, over 80% were seen once. The sequence was collected from a man aged 55-75 years who had recovered from COVID-19. The sequenced material came from peripheral blood.

CDR3 nucleotides: TGTGCCAGCGGCAGGGGGTACGAGCAGTACTTC. Amino acids: CASGRGYEQYF. V usage is TRBV12-3 or TRBV12-4 and J usage is TRBJ2-7, with 7 bases matching TRBD1. There are 11 residues in the CDR3. The J segment lost 4 bases and the V segment lost 8 bases, leaving 2 bases of the junction unmatched.